Sequencing of this TCR beta chain was carried out in a study of blood T cell repertoires in COVID-19. Study information: The study drew acute and convalescent COVID-19 samples from the United States, Italy and Spain.

Data came from immunoSEQ multiplex PCR; TCRdb stores just in-frame clones and leaves some out. The profile covers 18,000 or so clones, with around nine tenths appearing a single time and around a tenth taken by the ten largest. This clone was found once. The CDR3 has 12 residues. The V gene lost 6 bases and the J gene lost 7 bases, with 10 bases spanning the gap. Germline-derived CDR1 and CDR2 are MNHEY and SVGEGT. This chain links TRBV6-2 or TRBV6-3 with TRBJ2-1; the D gene is possibly TRBD2 (6 bases). This clonotype was obtained from a man between 35 and 55 years old with active COVID-19. The material sequenced was peripheral blood. CDR3 sequence reads: CASSLLANEQFF. The DNA for the CDR3 is TGTGCCAGCAGCCTACTAGCTAATGAGCAGTTCTTC.